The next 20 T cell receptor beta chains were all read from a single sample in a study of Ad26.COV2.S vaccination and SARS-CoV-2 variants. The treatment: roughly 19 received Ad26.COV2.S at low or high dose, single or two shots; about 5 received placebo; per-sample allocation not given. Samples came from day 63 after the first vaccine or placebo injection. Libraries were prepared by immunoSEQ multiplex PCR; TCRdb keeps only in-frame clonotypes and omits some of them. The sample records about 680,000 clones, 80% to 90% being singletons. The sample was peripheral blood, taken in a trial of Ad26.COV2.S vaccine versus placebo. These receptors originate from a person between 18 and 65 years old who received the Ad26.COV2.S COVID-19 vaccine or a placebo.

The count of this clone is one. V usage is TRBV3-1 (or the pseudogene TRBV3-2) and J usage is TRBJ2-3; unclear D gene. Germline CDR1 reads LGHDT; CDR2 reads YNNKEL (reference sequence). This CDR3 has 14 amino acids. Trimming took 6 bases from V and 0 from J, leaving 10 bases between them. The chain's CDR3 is CASSPRASTDTQYF. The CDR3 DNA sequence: TGTGCCAGCAGTCCCAGAGCTAGCACAGATACGCAGTATTTT.

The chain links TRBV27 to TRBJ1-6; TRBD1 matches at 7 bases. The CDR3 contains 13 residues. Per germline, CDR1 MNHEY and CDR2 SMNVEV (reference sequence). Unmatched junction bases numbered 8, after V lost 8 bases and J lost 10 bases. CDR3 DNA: TGTGCCAGCGGATGGACAGGCTCCTCACCCCTCCACTTT. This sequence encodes CASGWTGSSPLHF.

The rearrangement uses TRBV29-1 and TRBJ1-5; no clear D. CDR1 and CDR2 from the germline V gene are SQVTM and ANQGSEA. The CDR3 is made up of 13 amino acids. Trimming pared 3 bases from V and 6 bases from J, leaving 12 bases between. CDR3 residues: CSVELGYGQPQHF. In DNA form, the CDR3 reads TGCAGCGTTGAGCTGGGGTACGGTCAGCCCCAGCATTTT.

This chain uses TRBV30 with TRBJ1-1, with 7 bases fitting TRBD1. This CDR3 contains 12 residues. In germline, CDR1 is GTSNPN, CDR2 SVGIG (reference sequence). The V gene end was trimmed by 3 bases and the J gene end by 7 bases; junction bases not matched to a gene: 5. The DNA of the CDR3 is TGTGCCTGGAGGGAGGGGGCAGGTGAAGCTTTCTTT. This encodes CAWREGAGEAFF. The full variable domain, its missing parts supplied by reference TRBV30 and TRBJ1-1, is SQTIHQWPATLVQPVGSPLSLECTVEGTSNPNLYWYRQAAGRGLQLLFYSVGIGQISSEVPQNLSASRPQDRQFILSSKKLLLSDSGFYLCAWREGAGEAFFGQGTRLTVV.

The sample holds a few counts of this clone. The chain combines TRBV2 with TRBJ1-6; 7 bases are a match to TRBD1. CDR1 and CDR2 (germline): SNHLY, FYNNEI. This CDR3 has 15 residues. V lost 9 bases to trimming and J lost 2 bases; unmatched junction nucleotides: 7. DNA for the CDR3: TGTGCCAGTGAGGGGGCTAGCGCCTATAATTCACCCCTCCACTTT. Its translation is CASEGASAYNSPLHF.

For the CDR3, the DNA is TGCGCCAGCGAGTCGGGACAGGTTGGCCCCTACGAGCAGTACTTC. Residues: CASESGQVGPYEQYF. The rearrangement joins TRBV5-1 to TRBJ2-7, with 8 nucleotides matching TRBD1. The CDR3 loop spans 15 amino acids. The junction had 11 bases not matched to a gene; V was cut back by 7 bases and J by 2 bases. The germline CDR1 and CDR2 sequences are SGHRS and YFSETQ.

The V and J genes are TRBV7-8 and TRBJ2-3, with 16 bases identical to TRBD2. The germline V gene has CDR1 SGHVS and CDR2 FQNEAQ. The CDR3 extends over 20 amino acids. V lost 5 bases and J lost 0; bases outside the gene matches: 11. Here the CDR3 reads CASSPILGLAGGGSTDTQYF. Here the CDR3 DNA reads TGTGCCAGCAGCCCCATCCTGGGACTAGCGGGAGGGGGCAGCACAGATACGCAGTATTTT.

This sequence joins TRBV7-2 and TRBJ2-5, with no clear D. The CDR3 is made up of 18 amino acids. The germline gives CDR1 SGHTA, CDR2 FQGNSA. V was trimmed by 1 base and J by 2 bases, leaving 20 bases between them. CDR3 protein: CASSLDRSGKARQETQYF. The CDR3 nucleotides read TGTGCCAGCAGCTTAGATAGGTCTGGCAAGGCGAGGCAAGAGACCCAGTACTTC.

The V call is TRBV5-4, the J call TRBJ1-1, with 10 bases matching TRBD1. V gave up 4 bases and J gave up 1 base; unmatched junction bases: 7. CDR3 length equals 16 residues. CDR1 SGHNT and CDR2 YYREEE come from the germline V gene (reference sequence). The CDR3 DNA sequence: TGTGCCAGCAGCAAGACAGGGGGCGGTGGGAACACTGAAGCTTTCTTT. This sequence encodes CASSKTGGGGNTEAFF.

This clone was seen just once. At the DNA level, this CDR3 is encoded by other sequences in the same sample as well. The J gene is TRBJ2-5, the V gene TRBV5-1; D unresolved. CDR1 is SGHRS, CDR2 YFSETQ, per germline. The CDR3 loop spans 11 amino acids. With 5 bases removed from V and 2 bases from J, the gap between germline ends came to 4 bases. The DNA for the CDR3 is TGCGCCAGCAGTTCTCAAGAGACCCAGTACTTC. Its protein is CASSSQETQYF.

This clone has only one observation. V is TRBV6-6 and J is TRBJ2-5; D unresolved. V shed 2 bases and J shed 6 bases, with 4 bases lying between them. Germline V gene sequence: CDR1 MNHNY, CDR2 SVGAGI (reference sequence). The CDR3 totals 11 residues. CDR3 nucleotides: TGTGCCAGCAGTTACGGTCAGACCCAGTACTTC. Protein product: CASSYGQTQYF.

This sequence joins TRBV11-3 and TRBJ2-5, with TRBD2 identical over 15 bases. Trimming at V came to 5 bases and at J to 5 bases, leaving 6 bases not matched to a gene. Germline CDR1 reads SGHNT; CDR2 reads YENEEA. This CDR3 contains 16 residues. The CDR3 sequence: CASSRGTSGGRETQYF. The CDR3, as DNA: TGTGCCAGCAGCCGTGGGACTAGCGGGGGGCGGGAGACCCAGTACTTC.

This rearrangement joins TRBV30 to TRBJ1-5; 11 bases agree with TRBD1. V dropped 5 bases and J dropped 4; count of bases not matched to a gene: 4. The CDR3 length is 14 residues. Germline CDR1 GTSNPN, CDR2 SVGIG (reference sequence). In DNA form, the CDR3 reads TGTGCCTGGGGACAGGGGGCTGGAAATCAGCCCCAGCATTTT. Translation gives CAWGQGAGNQPQHF.

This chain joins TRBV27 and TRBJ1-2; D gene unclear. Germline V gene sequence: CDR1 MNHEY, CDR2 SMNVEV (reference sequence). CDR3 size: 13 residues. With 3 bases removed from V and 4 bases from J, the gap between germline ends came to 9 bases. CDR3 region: CASSFGSAYGYTF. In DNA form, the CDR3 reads TGTGCCAGCAGTTTTGGCAGCGCCTATGGCTACACCTTC.

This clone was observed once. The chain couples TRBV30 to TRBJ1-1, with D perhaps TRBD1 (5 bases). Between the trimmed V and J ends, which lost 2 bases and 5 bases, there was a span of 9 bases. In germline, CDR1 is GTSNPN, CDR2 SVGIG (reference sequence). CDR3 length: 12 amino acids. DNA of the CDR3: TGTGCCTGGAGTTTAGGGGTTACTGAAGCTTTCTTT. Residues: CAWSLGVTEAFF.

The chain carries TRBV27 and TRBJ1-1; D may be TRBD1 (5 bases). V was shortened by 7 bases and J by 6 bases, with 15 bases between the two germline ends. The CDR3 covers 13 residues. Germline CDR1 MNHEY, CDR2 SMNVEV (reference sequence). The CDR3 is CASTNYGGSEAFF. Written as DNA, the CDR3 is TGTGCCAGCACCAATTACGGGGGTTCTGAAGCTTTCTTT.

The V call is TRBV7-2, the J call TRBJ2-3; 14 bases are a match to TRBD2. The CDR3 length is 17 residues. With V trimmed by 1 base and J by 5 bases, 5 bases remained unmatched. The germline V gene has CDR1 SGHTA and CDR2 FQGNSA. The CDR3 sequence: CASSLVPGLAGVDTQYF. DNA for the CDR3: TGTGCCAGCAGCTTAGTACCGGGACTAGCGGGAGTAGATACGCAGTATTTT.

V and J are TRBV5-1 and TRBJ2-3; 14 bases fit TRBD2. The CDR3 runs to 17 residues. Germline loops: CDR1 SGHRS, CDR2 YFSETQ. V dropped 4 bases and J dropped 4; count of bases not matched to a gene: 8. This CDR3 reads CASSTRLAGGSSDTQYF. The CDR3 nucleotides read TGCGCCAGCAGCACTCGACTAGCGGGGGGGAGCTCAGATACGCAGTATTTT.

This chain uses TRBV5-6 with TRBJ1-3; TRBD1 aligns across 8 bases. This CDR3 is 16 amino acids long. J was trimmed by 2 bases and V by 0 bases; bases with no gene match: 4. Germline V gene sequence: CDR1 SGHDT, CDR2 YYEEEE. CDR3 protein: CASSLVDRGPGNTIYF. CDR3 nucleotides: TGTGCCAGCAGCTTGGTTGACAGGGGCCCTGGAAACACCATATATTTT.

The CDR3 coding sequence is TGTGCCAGCAGCTCCCTACAACCTACCGCCGAGCAGTACTTC. It encodes CASSSLQPTAEQYF. The chain carries TRBV7-2 and TRBJ2-7; D is uncertain. Germline CDR1 SGHTA, CDR2 FQGNSA. This CDR3 region has 14 residues. V lost 4 bases to trimming and J lost 6 bases, with 16 bases between them.